The present T cell receptor (beta chain) was sequenced within a study of cytomegalovirus exposure and HLA in healthy donors. The donors were in the approximately 130-subject validation cohort, distinct from the roughly 700-subject first cohort. The assay was immunoSEQ multiplex PCR, and TCRdb's table has in-frame clones only and misses some. The repertoire holds 100,000 to 150,000 clones, with just under 95% as singletons. Trimming stripped 4 bases from V and 6 bases from J, with 13 bases between. The germline V gene has CDR1 LNHDA and CDR2 SQIVND (reference sequence). The CDR3 consists of 14 residues.

This chain joins TRBV19 and TRBJ2-1; D is perhaps TRBD2 (6 bases). This receptor was identified in a woman younger than 30 in good health and CMV-seronegative. The sequenced material came from PBMCs. CDR3 loop: CASSTMDYPNEQFF. The DNA of the CDR3 is TGTGCCAGTAGTACCATGGACTACCCCAATGAGCAGTTCTTC.